The rows below give T cell receptor beta chains drawn from one sample of a study of blood T cells in healthy people across ages. TCRdb fed the 5' RACE reads into MiXCR, producing one record per CDR3 protein. The sample consists of hundreds of thousands of distinct CDR3 sequences, 45% to 50% of them appearing once. The sequenced sample was blood. These receptors all stem from a woman aged 55-70 years in good health. The CDR3 runs from the conserved cysteine through the conserved F or W. The D gene is left open where the match is weak. A clone size is listed for some rows: how often the clone was seen (once, few, many), or a class if it is expanded.

TRBV28	TRBJ1-5	TRBD1	16	-	TGTGCCAGCAAGGGGGCAGGCAGGGAGGATCGCCAGCCCCAGCATTTT	CASKGAGREDRQPQHF
TRBV29-1	TRBJ2-7	-	14	-	TGCAGCGCAACCCGGGCCAACCAGGGGTCCGAGCAGTACTTC	CSATRANQGSEQYF
TRBV4-3	TRBJ2-6	-	18	once	TGCGCCCGCAGCCAGTCGGCACGGACTAACCCTGGGGCCAACGTCCTGACTTTC	CARSQSARTNPGANVLTF
TRBV29-1	TRBJ2-7	-	12	-	TGCAGCATTACCCTACAAGACGACGAGCAGTACTTC	CSITLQDDEQYF
TRBV7-2	TRBJ2-5	TRBD1	15	-	TGTGCCAGCAGCTTAGCGGCGACAGGGGTGGAGACCCAGTACTTC	CASSLAATGVETQYF
TRBV7-2	TRBJ1-2	-	16	few	TGTGCCAGCAGCTTAGGGGCCTTTATAGGATACTGTGGCTACACCTTC	CASSLGAFIGYCGYTF
TRBV10-3	TRBJ1-2	-	12	-	TGTGCCATCAGTGAGGCAGGGAATGGCTACACCTTC	CAISEAGNGYTF
TRBV4-3	TRBJ1-2	-	14	few	TGCGCCAGCAGCCAAGGGCCTACTAACTATGGCTACACCTTC	CASSQGPTNYGYTF
TRBV7-8	TRBJ2-7	-	15	-	TGTGCCAGCAGCATGGCGGGCGAACCTTTCTACGAGCAGTACTTC	CASSMAGEPFYEQYF
TRBV6-2/TRBV6-3	TRBJ1-1	-	13	few	TGTGCCAGCACCTTCCAGGGGTTCACTGAAGCTTTCTTT	CASTFQGFTEAFF
TRBV12-3/TRBV12-4	TRBJ2-5	TRBD2	15	-	TGTGCCAGCAGGGGAGGACTAGTGGTGTTTGAGACCCAGTACTTC	CASRGGLVVFETQYF
TRBV7-9	TRBJ1-1	-	16	-	TGTGCCAGCAGCTTCCCCCGAGGGCAGCCGAACACTGAAGCTTTCTTT	CASSFPRGQPNTEAFF
TRBV5-1	TRBJ2-3	TRBD1	15	many	TGCGCCAGCACCCAGGGGGACCCGCGCACAGATACGCAGTATTTT	CASTQGDPRTDTQYF
TRBV20-1	TRBJ2-7	-	14	-	TGCAGTGCTAGTAAACAGGCGAACGCCTACGAGCAGTACTTC	CSASKQANAYEQYF
TRBV20-1	TRBJ2-5	-	13	-	TGCAGTGCTAGAGGTCCAGGGACAGAGACCCAGTACTTC	CSARGPGTETQYF
TRBV9	TRBJ2-7	TRBD1	17	-	TGTGCCAGCAGCGTAGGAGGGGGACAGTCGGCAGGTAATGAGCAGTACTTC	CASSVGGGQSAGNEQYF